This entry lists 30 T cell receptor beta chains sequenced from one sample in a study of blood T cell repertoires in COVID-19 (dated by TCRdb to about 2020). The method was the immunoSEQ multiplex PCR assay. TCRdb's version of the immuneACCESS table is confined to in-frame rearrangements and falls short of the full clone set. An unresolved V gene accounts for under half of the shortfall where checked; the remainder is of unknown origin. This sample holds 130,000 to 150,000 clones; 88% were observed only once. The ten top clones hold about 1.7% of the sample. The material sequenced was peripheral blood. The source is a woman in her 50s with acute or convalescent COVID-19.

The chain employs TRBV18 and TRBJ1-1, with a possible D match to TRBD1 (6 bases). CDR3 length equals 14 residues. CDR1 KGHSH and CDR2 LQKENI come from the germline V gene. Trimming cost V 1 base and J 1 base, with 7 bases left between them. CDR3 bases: TGTGCCAGCTCACCACGACAGGAGAACACTGAAGCTTTCTTT. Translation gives CASSPRQENTEAFF.

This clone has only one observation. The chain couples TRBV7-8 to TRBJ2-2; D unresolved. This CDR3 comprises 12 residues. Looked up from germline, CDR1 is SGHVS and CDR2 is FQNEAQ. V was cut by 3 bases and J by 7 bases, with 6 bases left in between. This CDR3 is CASSFLFGELFF. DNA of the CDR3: TGTGCCAGCAGCTTCCTCTTCGGGGAGCTGTTTTTT.

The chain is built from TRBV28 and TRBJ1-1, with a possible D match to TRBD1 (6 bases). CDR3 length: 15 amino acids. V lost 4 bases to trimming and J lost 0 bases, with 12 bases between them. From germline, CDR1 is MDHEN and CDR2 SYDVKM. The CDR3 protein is CASSSNGQMNTEAFF. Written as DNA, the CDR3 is TGTGCCAGCAGTTCTAATGGACAGATGAACACTGAAGCTTTCTTT.

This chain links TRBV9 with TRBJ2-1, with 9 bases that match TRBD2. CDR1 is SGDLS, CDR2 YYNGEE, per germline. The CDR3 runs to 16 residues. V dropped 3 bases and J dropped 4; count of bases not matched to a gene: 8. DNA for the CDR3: TGTGCCAGCAGCGATTCAATGACTAGCGGATACAATGAGCAGTTCTTC. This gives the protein CASSDSMTSGYNEQFF.

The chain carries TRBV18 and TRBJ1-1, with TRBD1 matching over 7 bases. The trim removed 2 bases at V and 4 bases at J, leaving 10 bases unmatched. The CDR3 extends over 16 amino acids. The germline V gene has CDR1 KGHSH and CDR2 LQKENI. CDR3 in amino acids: CASSPTAAGGSTEAFF. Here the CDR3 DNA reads TGTGCCAGCTCACCAACGGCGGCAGGGGGATCCACTGAAGCTTTCTTT. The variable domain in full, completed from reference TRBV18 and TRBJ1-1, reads NAGVMQNPRHLVRRRGQEARLRCSPMKGHSHVYWYRQLPEEGLKFMVYLQKENIIDESGMPKERFSAEFPKEGPSILRIQQVVRGDSAAYFCASSPTAAGGSTEAFFGQGTRLTVV.

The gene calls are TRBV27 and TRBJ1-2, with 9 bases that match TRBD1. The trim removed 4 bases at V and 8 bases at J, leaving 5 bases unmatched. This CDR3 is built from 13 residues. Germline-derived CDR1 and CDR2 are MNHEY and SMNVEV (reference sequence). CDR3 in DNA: TGTGCCAGCAGTTCCACAGGGGGCGGCGGCTACACCTTC. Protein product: CASSSTGGGGYTF.

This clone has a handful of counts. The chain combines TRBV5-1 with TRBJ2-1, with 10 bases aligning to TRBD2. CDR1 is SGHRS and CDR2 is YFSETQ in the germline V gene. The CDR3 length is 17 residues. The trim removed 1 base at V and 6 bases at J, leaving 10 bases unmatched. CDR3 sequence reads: CASSLRYSGRKGNEQFF. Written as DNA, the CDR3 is TGCGCCAGCAGCTTGCGTTATAGCGGGAGGAAAGGCAATGAGCAGTTCTTC.

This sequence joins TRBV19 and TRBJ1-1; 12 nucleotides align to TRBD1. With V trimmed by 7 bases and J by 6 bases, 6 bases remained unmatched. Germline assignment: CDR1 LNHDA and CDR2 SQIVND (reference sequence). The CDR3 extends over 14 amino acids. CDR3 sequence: CASTRDRGLSEAFF. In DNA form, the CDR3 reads TGTGCCAGTACCCGGGACAGGGGGCTTTCTGAAGCTTTCTTT.

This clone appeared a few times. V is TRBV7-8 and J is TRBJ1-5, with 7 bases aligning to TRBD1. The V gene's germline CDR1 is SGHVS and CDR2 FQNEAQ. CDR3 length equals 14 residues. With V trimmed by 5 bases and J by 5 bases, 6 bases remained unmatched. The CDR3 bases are TGTGCCAGCAGCCAGGGGGACCGCTATCAGCCCCAGCATTTT. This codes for CASSQGDRYQPQHF.

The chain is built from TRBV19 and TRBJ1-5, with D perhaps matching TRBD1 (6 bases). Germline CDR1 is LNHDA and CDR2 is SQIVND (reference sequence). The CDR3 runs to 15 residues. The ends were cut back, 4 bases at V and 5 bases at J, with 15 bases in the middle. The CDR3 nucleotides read TGTGCCAGTAGTACGTCCGGGACAAGATATCAGCCCCAGCATTTT. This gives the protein CASSTSGTRYQPQHF.

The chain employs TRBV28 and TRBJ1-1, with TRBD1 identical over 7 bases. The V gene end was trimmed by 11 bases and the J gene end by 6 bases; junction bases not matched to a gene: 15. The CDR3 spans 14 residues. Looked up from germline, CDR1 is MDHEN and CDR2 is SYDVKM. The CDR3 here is CAAGRGRAVPEAFF. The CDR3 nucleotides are TGTGCCGCCGGAAGGGGGCGGGCAGTGCCTGAAGCTTTCTTT.

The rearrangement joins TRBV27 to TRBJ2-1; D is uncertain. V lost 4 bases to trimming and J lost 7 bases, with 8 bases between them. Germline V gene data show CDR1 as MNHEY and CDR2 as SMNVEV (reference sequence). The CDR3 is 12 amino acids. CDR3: CASSSSPNEQFF. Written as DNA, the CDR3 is TGTGCCAGCAGTTCTTCTCCGAATGAGCAGTTCTTC.

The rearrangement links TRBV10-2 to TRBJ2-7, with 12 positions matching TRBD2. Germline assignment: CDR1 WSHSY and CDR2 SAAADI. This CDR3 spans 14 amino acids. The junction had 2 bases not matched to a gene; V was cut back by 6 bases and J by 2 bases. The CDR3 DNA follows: TGCGCCAGCAGCCCTAGCGGGAGGGCCTACGAGCAGTACTTC. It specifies CASSPSGRAYEQYF.

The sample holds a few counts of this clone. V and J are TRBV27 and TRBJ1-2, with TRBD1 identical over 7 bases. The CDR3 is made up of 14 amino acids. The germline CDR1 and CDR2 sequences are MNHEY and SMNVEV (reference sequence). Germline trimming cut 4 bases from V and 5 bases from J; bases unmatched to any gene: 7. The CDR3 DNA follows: TGTGCCAGCAGTTCCTTGGACAGGTTTTATGGCTACACCTTC. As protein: CASSSLDRFYGYTF.

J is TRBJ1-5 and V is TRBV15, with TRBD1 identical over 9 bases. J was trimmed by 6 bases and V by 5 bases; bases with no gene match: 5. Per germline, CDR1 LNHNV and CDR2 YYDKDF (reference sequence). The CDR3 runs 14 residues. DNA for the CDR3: TGTGCCACCAGCGAGGGACAGGGTAGTCAGCCCCAGCATTTT. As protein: CATSEGQGSQPQHF.

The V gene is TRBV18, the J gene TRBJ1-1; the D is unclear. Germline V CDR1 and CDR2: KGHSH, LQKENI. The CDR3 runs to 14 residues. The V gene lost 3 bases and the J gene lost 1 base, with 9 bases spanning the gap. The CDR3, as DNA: TGTGCCAGCTCACCCCTTAGCGAGAACACTGAAGCTTTCTTT. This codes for CASSPLSENTEAFF.

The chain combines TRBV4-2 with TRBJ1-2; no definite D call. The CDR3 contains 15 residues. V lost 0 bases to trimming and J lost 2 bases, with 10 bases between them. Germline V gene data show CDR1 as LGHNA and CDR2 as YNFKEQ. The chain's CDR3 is CASSQEQLSNYGYTF. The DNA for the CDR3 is TGTGCCAGCAGCCAAGAACAGCTTTCAAACTATGGCTACACCTTC.

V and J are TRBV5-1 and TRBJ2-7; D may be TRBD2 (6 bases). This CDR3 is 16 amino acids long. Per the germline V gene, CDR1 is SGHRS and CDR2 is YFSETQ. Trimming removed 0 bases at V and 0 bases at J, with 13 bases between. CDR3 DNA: TGCGCCAGCAGCTTGGGCGGGGTATATAGCTCCTACGAGCAGTACTTC. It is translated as CASSLGGVYSSYEQYF.

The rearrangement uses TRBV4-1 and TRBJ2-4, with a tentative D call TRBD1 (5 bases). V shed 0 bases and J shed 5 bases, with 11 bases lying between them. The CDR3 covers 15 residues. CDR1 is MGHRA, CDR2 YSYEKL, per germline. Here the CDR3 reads CASSQDRQPENIQYF. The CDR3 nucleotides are TGCGCCAGCAGCCAAGATCGACAGCCGGAAAACATTCAGTACTTC.

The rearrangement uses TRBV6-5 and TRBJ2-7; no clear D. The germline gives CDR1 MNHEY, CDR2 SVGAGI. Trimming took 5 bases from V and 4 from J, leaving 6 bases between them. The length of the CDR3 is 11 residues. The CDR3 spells CASSHRYEQYF. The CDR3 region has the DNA TGTGCCAGCAGTCACAGATACGAGCAGTACTTC.

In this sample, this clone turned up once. CDR3 nucleotides: TGTGCCAGCAGCCAAAGAGCGGTCTACGAGCAGTACTTC. The encoded protein is CASSQRAVYEQYF. The V and J genes are TRBV3-1 (or the pseudogene TRBV3-2) and TRBJ2-7; a weak D match, TRBD2 (5 bases). Germline V lookup: CDR1 LGHDT, CDR2 YNNKEL (reference sequence). The CDR3 is 13 amino acids. Deletions cut 2 bases from V and 3 bases from J, with 8 bases between.

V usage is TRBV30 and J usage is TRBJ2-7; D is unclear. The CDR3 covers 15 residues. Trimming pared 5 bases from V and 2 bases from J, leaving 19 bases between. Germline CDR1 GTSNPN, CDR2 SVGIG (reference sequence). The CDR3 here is CAWGEVSGGPYEQYF. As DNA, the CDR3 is TGTGCCTGGGGAGAAGTGTCAGGTGGGCCCTACGAGCAGTACTTC.

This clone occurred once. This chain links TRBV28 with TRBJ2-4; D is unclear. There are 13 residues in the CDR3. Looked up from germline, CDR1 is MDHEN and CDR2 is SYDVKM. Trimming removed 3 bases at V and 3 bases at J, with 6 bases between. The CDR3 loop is CASSFQIKNIQYF. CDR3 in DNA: TGTGCCAGCAGTTTTCAAATCAAAAACATTCAGTACTTC.

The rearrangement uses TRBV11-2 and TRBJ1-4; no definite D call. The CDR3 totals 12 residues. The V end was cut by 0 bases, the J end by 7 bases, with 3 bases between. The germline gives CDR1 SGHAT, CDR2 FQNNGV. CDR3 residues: CASSLESEKLFF. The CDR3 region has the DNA TGTGCCAGCAGCTTAGAGAGTGAAAAACTGTTTTTT.

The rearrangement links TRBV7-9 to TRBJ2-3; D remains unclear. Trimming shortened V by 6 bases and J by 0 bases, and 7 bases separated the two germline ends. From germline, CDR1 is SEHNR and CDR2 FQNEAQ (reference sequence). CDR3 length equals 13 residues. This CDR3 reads CASSQASTDTQYF. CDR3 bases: TGTGCCAGCAGTCAAGCGAGCACAGATACGCAGTATTTT.

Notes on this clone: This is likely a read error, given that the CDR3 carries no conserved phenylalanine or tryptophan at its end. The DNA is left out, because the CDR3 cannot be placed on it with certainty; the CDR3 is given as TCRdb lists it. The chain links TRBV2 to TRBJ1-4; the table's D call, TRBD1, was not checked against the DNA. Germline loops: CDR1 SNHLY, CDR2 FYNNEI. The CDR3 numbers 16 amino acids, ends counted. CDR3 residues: CASSETPIGTGGHLFA.

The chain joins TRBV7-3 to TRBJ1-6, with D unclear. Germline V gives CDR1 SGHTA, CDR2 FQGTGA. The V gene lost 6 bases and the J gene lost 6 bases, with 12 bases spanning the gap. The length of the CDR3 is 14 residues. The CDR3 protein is CASSYGLTNSPLHF. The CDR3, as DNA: TGTGCCAGCAGTTACGGACTGACTAATTCACCCCTCCACTTT.

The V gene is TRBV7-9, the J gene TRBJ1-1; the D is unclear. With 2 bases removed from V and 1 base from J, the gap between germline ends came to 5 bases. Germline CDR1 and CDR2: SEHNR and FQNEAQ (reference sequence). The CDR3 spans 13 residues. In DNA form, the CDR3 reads TGTGCCAGCAGCTTAACAGAGAACACTGAAGCTTTCTTT. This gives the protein CASSLTENTEAFF.

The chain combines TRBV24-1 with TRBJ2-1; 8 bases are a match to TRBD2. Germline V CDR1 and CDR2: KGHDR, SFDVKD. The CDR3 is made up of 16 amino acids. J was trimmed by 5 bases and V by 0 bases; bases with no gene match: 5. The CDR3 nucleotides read TGTGCCACCAGTGATTTGGTCGGGAGGGCAAACAATGAGCAGTTCTTC. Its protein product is CATSDLVGRANNEQFF.

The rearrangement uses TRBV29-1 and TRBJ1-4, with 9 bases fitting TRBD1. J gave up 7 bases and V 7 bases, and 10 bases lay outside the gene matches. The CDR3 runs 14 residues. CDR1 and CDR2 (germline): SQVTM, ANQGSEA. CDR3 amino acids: CSAGSGTGFEKLFF. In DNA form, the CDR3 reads TGCAGCGCAGGATCTGGGACAGGGTTTGAAAAACTGTTTTTT. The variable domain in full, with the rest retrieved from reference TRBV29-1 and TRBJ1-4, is SAVISQKPSRDICQRGTSLTIQCQVDSQVTMMFWYRQQPGQSLTLIATANQGSEATYESGFVIDKFPISRPNLTFSTLTVSNMSPEDSSIYLCSAGSGTGFEKLFFGSGTQLSVL.